This T cell receptor beta chain comes out of a study of blood T cell repertoires in COVID-19. At the level of the study: Whether acute or convalescent, the COVID-19 samples came from the United States, Italy and Spain. PBMCs, B-cell-depleted T cells, or T cells were the source of the cDNA or gDNA that made up the material.

This CDR3 contains 12 residues. V was pared by 3 bases and J by 8 bases, with 7 bases between. Germline V gene sequence: CDR1 KGHSH, CDR2 LQKENI. How the authors handled the data: Amplification from reference gene primers served as the basis for estimated nucleated cell counts. Sequencing used immunoSEQ multiplex PCR; TCRdb keeps in-frame clones, though not all of them. V and J calls plus clone size are reproduced from that table; the DNA served to infer D and trimming. This table holds about 53,000 clones, 75% to 90% found once. The chain carries TRBV18 and TRBJ1-4; no definite D call. Source material: peripheral blood. The receptor's source is a man aged 80 or over with acute or convalescent COVID-19. This chain's CDR3 is CASSPREEKLFF. The CDR3 DNA reads as TGTGCCAGCTCACCCCGTGAGGAAAAACTGTTTTTT.